A single T cell receptor beta chain is shown here with its context. The data were obtained in a study of tumour-infiltrating T cells in Burkitt lymphoma. The overall study: Repertoire clonality predicted overall and progression-free survival.

The repertoire was sequenced with immunoSEQ multiplex PCR; TCRdb's copy has only in-frame clones and lacks some. The table lists thousands of clones, about 18% of them singletons. The CDR3 has 11 residues. Per germline, CDR1 DFQATT and CDR2 SNEGSKA (reference sequence). The V and J ends lost 6 bases and 4 bases respectively, with 7 bases between them. This receptor was taken from a human donor with diffuse large B-cell lymphoma. The chain employs TRBV20-1 and TRBJ1-3; a weak D match, TRBD1 (5 bases). Sequenced material: tumor tissue. In nucleotides, the CDR3 is TGCAGTGCCAGGACAGGAAACACCATATATTTT. It translates to CSARTGNTIYF.